This T cell receptor (beta chain) was identified during a study of blood T cell repertoires in COVID-19. The overall study: Italy, Spain and the United States were the sources of the convalescent and acute COVID-19 samples.

Only in-frame clones appear in the TCRdb table, and some are missing; sequencing was by immunoSEQ multiplex PCR. The sample yields approximately 110,000 clones, roughly four fifths seen once. Patients in Seattle were enrolled during active infection, then followed longitudinally. The ends lost 0 bases at V and 10 bases at J; junction bases unmatched: 10. The CDR3 is made up of 15 amino acids. Germline V gene lookup returns CDR1 SGHVS and CDR2 FNYEAQ. The V call is TRBV7-6, the J call TRBJ2-3, with 7 bases aligning to TRBD2. Sequences were obtained from peripheral blood. The TCR sequence derives from a man older than 75 with COVID-19, enrolled during active disease. CDR3 sequence (DNA): TGTGCCAGCAGCTTAGCGGGAGGGCCTTTACTCCCGCAGTATTTT. Translating it yields CASSLAGGPLLPQYF. The whole variable domain, filled in from reference TRBV7-6 and TRBJ2-3, reads GAGVSQSPRYKVTKRGQDVALRCDPISGHVSLYWYRQALGQGPEFLTYFNYEAQQDKSGLPNDRFSAERPEGSISTLTIQRTEQRDSAMYRCASSLAGGPLLPQYFGPGTRLTVL.